Shown below are 17 T cell receptor beta chains from a single sample sequenced in a study of TET2 disruption in CD19-targeted CAR T cells. Profiling relied on immunoSEQ multiplex PCR, and the TCRdb table lists in-frame clones only, not all of them. This sample's clone table lists 550 to 800 clones. The treatment denotes: autologous CTL019 cells: CD19 CAR with 4-1BB and CD3 zeta domains. The source was peripheral blood, collected from a patient treated with CD19 CAR T cells. The receptors shown here come from a man in his 70s with chronic lymphocytic leukemia.

By frequency, this clone is large. Read data end 3 residues before the CDR3 end; the end is taken from the germline J gene. The gene calls are TRBV7-3 and TRBJ1-6; maybe TRBD1 (6 bases). This CDR3 has 15 amino acids. Germline-derived CDR1 and CDR2 are SGHTA and FQGTGA. The V end lost 2 bases, the J end lost 6 bases, and 11 bases lay between the germline ends. The CDR3: CASSLEGTPNSPLHF. The part of the CDR3 DNA that was read is TGTGCCAGCAGCTTAGAAGGGACACCTAATTCACCC.

Frequency places this clone as medium-sized. Read sequence stops 3 residues before the CDR3 end, and the germline J gene provides the missing end. V usage is TRBV9 and J usage is TRBJ2-3, with TRBD1 matching over 9 bases. Trimming at V came to 3 bases and at J to 0 bases, leaving 5 bases not matched to a gene. The CDR3 is 16 amino acids. Looked up from germline, CDR1 is SGDLS and CDR2 is YYNGEE. The CDR3: CASSARTGASTDTQYF. The sequenced part of the CDR3 DNA is TGTGCCAGCAGCGCCCGGACAGGGGCCAGCACAGATACG. Drawing the rest from reference TRBV9 and TRBJ2-3, the complete variable domain is DSGVTQTPKHLITATGQRVTLRCSPRSGDLSVYWYQQSLDQGLQFLIQYYNGEERAKGNILERFSAQQFPDLHSELNLSSLELGDSALYFCASSARTGASTDTQYFGPGTRLTVL.

In regard to this clone: The sequenced fragment ends 3 residues before the CDR3 boundary, so the rest is inferred from the germline J gene. Other DNA sequences in this specimen translate into the identical CDR3. The genes are TRBV7-3 and TRBJ2-1, with TRBD1 matching 8 bases. Germline V gene lookup returns CDR1 SGHTA and CDR2 FQGTGA. The V segment lost 6 bases and the J segment 6 bases; nucleotides outside the gene matches: 13. This CDR3 is built from 16 residues. This CDR3 is CASSPGQGRGLNEQFF. Partial CDR3 DNA: TGTGCCAGCAGTCCAGGGCAGGGCAGGGGGCTCAATGAG.

Measured by frequency, this clone is medium-sized. The CDR3 extends 3 residues past the end of the read, so its final part is completed from the germline J gene. This chain links TRBV2 with TRBJ2-3; 11 nucleotides align to TRBD1. Germline V gene sequence: CDR1 SNHLY, CDR2 FYNNEI. With 4 bases clipped from V and 6 bases from J, the junction kept 6 bases outside the gene matches. The CDR3 length is 15 residues. The CDR3 spells CASSVDRGPPDTQYF. The covered CDR3 bases are TGTGCCAGCAGTGTGGACAGGGGGCCTCCGGATACG.

According to its frequency, this clone is medium-sized. The CDR3 end lies 3 residues beyond the end of the read and is filled in from the germline J gene. This rearrangement joins TRBV4-1 to TRBJ2-3; 7 bases agree with TRBD2. The V gene's germline CDR1 is MGHRA and CDR2 YSYEKL. This CDR3 region has 15 residues. V gave up 4 bases and J gave up 2 bases; unmatched junction bases: 6. The CDR3 here is CASSLTSAHTDTQYF. The covered CDR3 bases are TGCGCCAGCAGCCTAACTAGCGCACACACAGATACG.

Measured by frequency, this clone is medium-sized. The CDR3 bases that were read are TGTGCCAGCAGCGCCCAGGGGGGCACTGAA. Its protein product is CASSAQGGTE. The full CDR3 protein reads CASSAQGGTEAFF. V is TRBV7-3 and J is TRBJ1-1; 7 positions match TRBD1. The read terminates 3 residues ahead of where the CDR3 ends, so the germline J gene completes it. Germline lookup yields CDR1 SGHTA and CDR2 FQGTGA. The CDR3 spans 13 residues. V gave up 5 bases and J gave up 4 bases; unmatched junction bases: 4.

A remark on this clone: Read data end 3 residues before the CDR3 end; the end is taken from the germline J gene. This chain uses TRBV20-1 with TRBJ2-7, with 7 nucleotides matching TRBD1. Unmatched junction bases numbered 19, after V lost 1 base and J lost 1 base. Germline loops: CDR1 DFQATT, CDR2 SNEGSKA (reference sequence). The CDR3 covers 19 residues. The part of the CDR3 DNA that was read is TGCAGTGCTAGAGGTTACCGGACAGGCCAAGGTAGGGGGTCCTACGAG. It translates to CSARGYRTGQGRGSYE. The whole CDR3 is CSARGYRTGQGRGSYEQYF.

This clone is classed as medium-sized by frequency. The read ends 3 residues shy of where the CDR3 ends; the end is completed using the germline J gene. V and J are TRBV28 and TRBJ2-6, with D hard to call. V lost 3 bases, J lost 0 bases, and 9 bases lay in between. The V gene's germline CDR1 is MDHEN and CDR2 SYDVKM. The CDR3 runs 16 residues. CDR3 bases read: TGTGCCAGCAGTTTCCGGCGGAGCTCTGGGGCCAACGTC. It translates to CASSFRRSSGANV. The full CDR3 reads CASSFRRSSGANVLTF.

This clone is deemed large by its frequency. The observed sequence ends 3 residues before the CDR3 terminus, with the missing tail filled in from the germline J gene. The chain joins TRBV18 to TRBJ2-6; D gene ambiguous. V was trimmed by 1 base and J by 0 bases, leaving 22 bases between them. This CDR3 is built from 21 residues. Germline values: CDR1 KGHSH, CDR2 LQKENI. The CDR3 loop reads CASSPRVGPQFRSSGANVLTF. The sequenced part of the CDR3 DNA is TGTGCCAGCTCACCACGGGTAGGGCCTCAGTTCAGAAGCTCTGGGGCCAACGTC.

This clone is labeled medium-sized (0.01 to 0.1%) based on frequency. Read coverage stops 3 residues before the CDR3 terminus; the germline J gene supplies the remainder. V usage is TRBV18 and J usage is TRBJ2-7, with D tentatively TRBD2 (5 bases). The length of the CDR3 is 13 residues. Trimming removed 6 bases from V and 3 bases from J, with 12 bases in between. Per the germline V gene, CDR1 is KGHSH and CDR2 is LQKENI. The CDR3 DNA, read in part, is TGTGCCAGCTCGCTTAGCGCGAGCTACGAG. This sequence encodes CASSLSASYE. The entire CDR3 protein reads CASSLSASYEQYF. Variable domain in full (rest from reference TRBV18 and TRBJ2-7): NAGVMQNPRHLVRRRGQEARLRCSPMKGHSHVYWYRQLPEEGLKFMVYLQKENIIDESGMPKERFSAEFPKEGPSILRIQQVVRGDSAAYFCASSLSASYEQYFGPGTRLTVT.

This clone is classed as medium-sized by frequency. Sequencing ends 3 residues short of the CDR3 end; the germline J gene provides the rest. The chain combines TRBV20-1 with TRBJ1-5; 9 bases line up with TRBD1. With 3 bases clipped from V and 5 bases from J, the junction kept 11 bases outside the gene matches. The CDR3 is 16 residues long. CDR1 and CDR2 from the germline V gene are DFQATT and SNEGSKA (reference sequence). Partial CDR3 DNA: TGCAGTGCTAGTCCCGGGACAGGGTCCACCCATCAGCCC. It encodes CSASPGTGSTHQP. The entire CDR3 protein is CSASPGTGSTHQPQHF.

This clone is called medium-sized based on its frequency. The read gets to within 3 residues of the CDR3 end, and the germline J gene fills in the rest. The chain recombines TRBV13 with TRBJ1-6, with 7 bases fitting TRBD1. Germline V gene sequence: CDR1 PRHDT, CDR2 FYEKMQ (reference sequence). The CDR3 spans 17 residues. V was clipped by 6 bases and J by 9 bases; unmatched bases: 17. Here the CDR3 reads CASSLRALDRVSSPLHF. The covered CDR3 bases are TGTGCCAGCAGTCTTAGGGCCTTAGACAGGGTTAGTTCACCC.

Its frequency marks this clone as large. The CDR3 is cut off 3 residues early in the read; its end comes from the germline J gene. This rearrangement joins TRBV7-3 to TRBJ2-1; 13 bases are a match to TRBD2. The V and J ends lost 2 bases and 2 bases, in that order; junction bases with no gene match: 3. CDR1 and CDR2 from the germline V gene are SGHTA and FQGTGA. The CDR3 is made up of 17 amino acids. The CDR3: CASSLSGLAGAYNEQFF. The sequenced CDR3 bases are TGTGCCAGCAGCTTATCCGGACTAGCGGGGGCCTACAATGAG.

Frequency places this clone as large. The sequence runs out 3 residues before the end of the CDR3; the remainder is reconstructed from the germline J gene. The V call is TRBV18, the J call TRBJ2-3, with TRBD2 matching over 7 bases. The junction had 6 bases not matched to a gene; V was cut back by 4 bases and J by 2 bases. The germline CDR1 and CDR2 sequences are KGHSH and LQKENI. The CDR3 extends over 15 amino acids. The CDR3: CASSLGAGITDTQYF. The CDR3 bases that were read are TGTGCCAGCTCACTCGGAGCGGGGATCACAGATACG.

This clone is identified as medium-sized (0.01 to 0.1%) from frequency. CDR3 bases read: TGTGCCAGCAGCTGGGGCGGCGGGGGGGGTGAAAAA. Translated, it gives CASSWGGGGGEK. The entire CDR3 protein is CASSWGGGGGEKLFF. The gene calls are TRBV12-3 or TRBV12-4 and TRBJ1-4, with D perhaps matching TRBD1 (5 bases). The CDR3 end falls 3 residues outside the read, so it is completed with the germline J gene. This CDR3 contains 15 residues. V was cut by 6 bases and J by 7 bases, with 18 bases left in between.

This clone is medium-sized by frequency. Read data end 3 residues before the CDR3 end; the end is taken from the germline J gene. The chain uses TRBV5-5 and TRBJ1-1, with unresolved D. V was shortened by 0 bases and J by 6 bases, with 12 bases between the two germline ends. Germline-derived CDR1 and CDR2 are SGHKS and YYEKEE (reference sequence). The CDR3 spans 14 residues. The CDR3 sequence is CASSLAPSVAEAFF. Partial CDR3 DNA: TGTGCCAGCAGCTTGGCCCCCTCAGTGGCTGAA.

This clone is classed as medium-sized (0.01 to 0.1%) by frequency. Read coverage stops 3 residues before the CDR3 terminus; the germline J gene supplies the remainder. The chain couples TRBV20-1 to TRBJ2-7; D not certain. The length of the CDR3 is 10 residues. Trimming stripped 5 bases from V and 5 bases from J, with 7 bases between. Germline CDR1 and CDR2: DFQATT and SNEGSKA (reference sequence). CDR3 bases read: TGCAGTGCTGGCGGAAACGAG. It is translated as CSAGGNE. From start to end, the CDR3 is CSAGGNEQYF.